This T cell receptor (beta chain) was captured in a study of cytomegalovirus exposure and HLA in healthy donors. Whole-study results and caveats: When a later analysis compared HLA-associated TCR beta chains with equally common others, the HLA-associated chains turned out to be more clonally expanded and to have lower generation probabilities. Later genetic work tied a missense DCLRE1C variant to beta-chain V and J trimming.

The PCR contained 60 Vbeta and 13 Jbeta primers. Clones were sequenced by immunoSEQ multiplex PCR, and TCRdb holds only the in-frame ones, with some missing. The table includes around 70,000 clones, 55% to 65% detected once. This CDR3 is 15 amino acids long. Trimming removed 7 bases from V and 7 bases from J; junction bases left unmatched: 10. Looked up from germline, CDR1 is MNHNS and CDR2 is SASEGT. This clone was detected only a few times. What it binds is not known. The sequenced sample consisted of PBMCs. The rearrangement links TRBV6-1 to TRBJ2-1; 10 bases are shared with TRBD2. This sequence was found in a young man in good health and CMV-seronegative. Written as DNA, the CDR3 is TGTGCCAGCATGATCAGCGGGGGGGCTTCGAATGAGCAGTTCTTC. Protein: CASMISGGASNEQFF.